The TCR beta chain under discussion was sequenced for a study of T cells in localized non-small cell lung cancer. TCRdb's copy holds only in-frame clones and misses some; the assay was immunoSEQ multiplex PCR. The sample includes tens of thousands of clones, about 90% seen only once; the top ten take roughly 1.9%. The sequence came from a woman between 35 and 75 years old with stage I lung adenocarcinoma. The source was peripheral blood, collected before any cancer treatment.

CDR3 region: CASSISRDGRQPQHF. Written as DNA, the CDR3 is TGTGCCAGTAGTATAAGCAGGGATGGGCGCCAGCCCCAGCATTTT. This chain uses TRBV19 with TRBJ1-5, with a possible D match to TRBD1 (5 bases). Germline V lookup: CDR1 LNHDA, CDR2 SQIVND (reference sequence). The CDR3 length is 15 residues. Trimming removed 2 bases from V and 7 bases from J, with 15 bases in between.